The T cell receptor beta chain under discussion was sequenced for a study of T-cell reconstitution after alpha-beta-depleted transplantation in children. This clonotype was seen many times. The CDR3 has 17 residues. The germline gives CDR1 MNHEY, CDR2 SMNVEV (reference sequence). V was pared by 6 bases and J by 3 bases, with 13 bases of the junction left unmatched. Unique molecular identifiers were incorporated during preparation of the TCRbeta library. One entry per CDR3 protein results from TCRdb running MiXCR on the PCR reads. Of 150,000 to 250,000 distinct CDR3 sequences listed, roughly 15% were seen once; the top ten hold roughly an eighth.

This chain connects TRBV27 to TRBJ2-5; TRBD1 matches at 10 bases. Material: PBMCs from the stem cell graft donor, obtained from the stem cell graft. The origin of this receptor is a human donor who donated a stem cell graft to a child with acute lymphoblastic leukemia. Here the CDR3 reads CASSGRRDRGKEETQYF. As DNA, the CDR3 is TGTGCCAGCAGCGGCAGGCGGGACAGGGGAAAGGAAGAGACCCAGTACTTC.